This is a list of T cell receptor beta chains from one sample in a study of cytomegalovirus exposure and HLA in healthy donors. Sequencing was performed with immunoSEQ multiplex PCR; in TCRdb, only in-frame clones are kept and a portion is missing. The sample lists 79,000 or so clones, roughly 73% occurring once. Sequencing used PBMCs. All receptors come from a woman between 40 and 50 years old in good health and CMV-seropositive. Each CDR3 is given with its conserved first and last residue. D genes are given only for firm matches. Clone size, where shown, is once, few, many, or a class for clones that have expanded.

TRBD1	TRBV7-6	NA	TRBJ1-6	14	TGTGCCAGCAGCCGGACAGGGGCAAATTCACCCCTCCACTTT	CASSRTGANSPLHF
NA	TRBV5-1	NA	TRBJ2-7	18	TGCGCCAGTGCTACCCGACATGATTCTACGGCGGGAAGCTACGAGCAGTACTTC	CASATRHDSTAGSYEQYF
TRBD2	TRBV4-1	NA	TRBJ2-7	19	TGCGCCAGCAGCCAAGATCGTCTGGGAGGGACTAGCGCAACCTACGAGCAGTACTTC	CASSQDRLGGTSATYEQYF
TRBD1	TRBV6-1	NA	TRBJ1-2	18	TGTGCCAGCAGTGGGCCCCGACAGGGTGTAGATTCTAACTATGGCTACACCTTC	CASSGPRQGVDSNYGYTF
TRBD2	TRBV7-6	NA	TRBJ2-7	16	TGTGCCAGCAGCTCCCGGGCGGCGGGAGAGGCCTACGAGCAGTACTTC	CASSSRAAGEAYEQYF
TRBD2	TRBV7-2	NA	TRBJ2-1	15	TGTGCCAGCAGCGGGAGGACTAGCGGGACTAATGAGCAGTTCTTC	CASSGRTSGTNEQFF
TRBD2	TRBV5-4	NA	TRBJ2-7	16	TGTGCCAGCAGCTCTGGGGGGCTAGCGGGAACTTACGAGCAGTACTTC	CASSSGGLAGTYEQYF
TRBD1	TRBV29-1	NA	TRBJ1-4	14	TGCAGCGTTGAAGATCCAAGGGGGCGTGAAAAACTGTTTTTT	CSVEDPRGREKLFF
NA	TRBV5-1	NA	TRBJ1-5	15	TGCGCCAGCAGCTTGGACGGGGATAGCAATCAGCCCCAGCATTTT	CASSLDGDSNQPQHF
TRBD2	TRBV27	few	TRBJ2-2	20	TGTGCCAGCAGTTCTCTCACTAGCGGGAGGACCAATCCGAACACCGGGGAGCTGTTTTTT	CASSSLTSGRTNPNTGELFF
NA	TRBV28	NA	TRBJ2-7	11	TGTGCCAGCAGTAGCGCCTACGAGCAGTACTTC	CASSSAYEQYF
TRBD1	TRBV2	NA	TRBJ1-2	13	TGTGCCAGCAGCCTAAGGGACAGCTATGGCTACACCTTC	CASSLRDSYGYTF
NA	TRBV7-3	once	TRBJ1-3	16	TGTGCCAGCAGCTCGCGCCCATACTTGGGGCGAGACACCATATATTTT	CASSSRPYLGRDTIYF
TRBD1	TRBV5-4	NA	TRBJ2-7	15	TGTGCCAGCAGCTCGGCGACAGGGAGCTCCTACGAGCAGTACTTC	CASSSATGSSYEQYF
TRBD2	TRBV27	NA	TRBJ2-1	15	TGTGCCAGCAGTTTGAGCGGGAGCTCCTACAATGAGCAGTTCTTC	CASSLSGSSYNEQFF
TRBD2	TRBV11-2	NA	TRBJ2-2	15	TGTGCCAGCAGAGCTAGCGGGCGCAACACCGGGGAGCTGTTTTTT	CASRASGRNTGELFF
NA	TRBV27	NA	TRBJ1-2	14	TGTGCCAGCAGTTCGGGGGGGTTCAACTATGGCTACACCTTC	CASSSGGFNYGYTF
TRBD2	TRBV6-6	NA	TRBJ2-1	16	TGTGCCAGCAGTTACTCGCAGATAGCGGGGTACAATGAGCAGTTCTTC	CASSYSQIAGYNEQFF
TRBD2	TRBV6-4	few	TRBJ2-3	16	TGTGCCAGCAGTGATGCGACTAGCGGGGCCTCAGATACGCAGTATTTT	CASSDATSGASDTQYF
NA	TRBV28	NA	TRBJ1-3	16	TGTGCCAGCAGTTTGCTGGAGGGTCGAGCTGGAAACACCATATATTTT	CASSLLEGRAGNTIYF
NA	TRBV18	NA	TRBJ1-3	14	TGTGCCAGCTCACAACAGGGTTCTGGAAACACCATATATTTT	CASSQQGSGNTIYF
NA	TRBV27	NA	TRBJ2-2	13	TGTGCCAGCTCCTACGGGGGCACCGGGGAGCTGTTTTTT	CASSYGGTGELFF
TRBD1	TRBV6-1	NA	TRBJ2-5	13	TGTGCCAGCGGACAGGGGGCTGGAGAGACCCAGTACTTC	CASGQGAGETQYF
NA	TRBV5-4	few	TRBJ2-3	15	TGTGCCAGCAGCTTGGGGGAACTAGTTCGGGATACGCAGTATTTT	CASSLGELVRDTQYF
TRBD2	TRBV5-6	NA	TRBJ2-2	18	TGTGCCAGCAGCTTGGTACTAGCGGGATATCAGGGCACCGGGGAGCTGTTTTTT	CASSLVLAGYQGTGELFF
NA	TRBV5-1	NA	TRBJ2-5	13	TGCGCCAGCAGCTTGGAAGGGGGAGAGACCCAGTACTTC	CASSLEGGETQYF
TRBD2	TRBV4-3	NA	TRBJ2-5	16	TGCGCCAGCAGCCAGTCCGGGACTAGCGGGAAAGAGACCCAGTACTTC	CASSQSGTSGKETQYF
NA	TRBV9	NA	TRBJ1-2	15	TGTGCCAGCAGCGCGGGGGACGGGGTTGGTTATGGCTACACCTTC	CASSAGDGVGYGYTF
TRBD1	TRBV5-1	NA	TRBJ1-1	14	TGCGCCAGCAGAGAGACAGGGGGAGGCACTGAAGCTTTCTTT	CASRETGGGTEAFF
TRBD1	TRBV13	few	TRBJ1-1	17	TGTGCCAGCAGCTCCCCTGGGACAGGGGGCTCGAGGACTGAAGCTTTCTTT	CASSSPGTGGSRTEAFF
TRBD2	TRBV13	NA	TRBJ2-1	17	TGTGCCAGCAGCGCCAAGCGACTAGCGGGGGACCACAATGAGCAGTTCTTC	CASSAKRLAGDHNEQFF
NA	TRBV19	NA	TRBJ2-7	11	TGTGCCAGTTCCTCAGGCCACGAGCAGTACTTC	CASSSGHEQYF